This is a list of T cell receptor beta chains from one sample in a study of a mutant IDH1 vaccine in newly diagnosed glioma. For these TCRs, the target antigens are not known. Generated by immunoSEQ multiplex PCR, the TCRdb table keeps only in-frame clones and is missing some. The table has about 31,000 clones, over 65% seen once. Sequences were derived from PBMCs, sampled from a glioma patient whose treatment included an IDH1 peptide vaccine. The receptors stem from a middle-aged woman with glioma. CDR3s include the opening cysteine and the closing phenylalanine or tryptophan. A D gene is named only where the DNA matches it firmly. For some rows the clone size is stated as once, few or many, or as a class when expanded; others skip it.

d_call j_call v_call clone_size cdr3_nt cdr3_aa
NA TRBJ1-2 TRBV23-1 NA TGCGCCAGCAGTCCCGGACGGAACCACTATGGCTACACCTTC CASSPGRNHYGYTF
TRBD2 TRBJ2-1 TRBV5-6 NA TGTGCCAGCAGCCGACTAGCGGGGGCCTACAATGAGCAGTTCTTC CASSRLAGAYNEQFF
NA TRBJ2-7 TRBV9 NA TGTGCCAGCAGCGTAGTCCCCGGGTTGGCGTACGAGCAGTACTTC CASSVVPGLAYEQYF
NA TRBJ2-7 TRBV27 few TGTGCCAGCAGTTTACAACCGGGGCAAACCTACGAGCAGTACTTC CASSLQPGQTYEQYF
NA TRBJ2-1 TRBV5-5 NA TGTGCCAGCAGCTTCAGGGGTGTTGGTAGTGAGCAGTTCTTC CASSFRGVGSEQFF
TRBD2 TRBJ2-1 TRBV6-6 NA TGTGCCAGCAGTCTTGGGGGGGACAATGAGCAGTTCTTC CASSLGGDNEQFF
NA TRBJ2-3 TRBV7-6 NA TGTGCCAGCAGCTTAGGGGTGAAAGGCACAGATACGCAGTATTTT CASSLGVKGTDTQYF
NA TRBJ1-1 TRBV7-6 once TGTGCCAGCAGCCGGGGACACCAGAACACTGAAGCTTTCTTT CASSRGHQNTEAFF
NA TRBJ1-1 TRBV20-1 NA TGCAGGGCCGGAAGTAAAACTGAAGCTTTCTTT CRAGSKTEAFF
NA TRBJ2-3 TRBV2 NA TGTGCCAGCACTCAAGGGGGGCCGTACACAGATACGCAGTATTTT CASTQGGPYTDTQYF
NA TRBJ2-5 TRBV30 NA TGTGCCTGGCGGACGGAAGAGACCCAGTACTTC CAWRTEETQYF
NA TRBJ2-1 TRBV6-1 NA TGTGCCAGCAGCCCGGCCCTCAATGAGCAGTTCTTC CASSPALNEQFF
NA TRBJ2-2 TRBV2 NA TGTGCCAGCAGTGAGTGGGAGACAGTTAACACCGGGGAGCTGTTTTTT CASSEWETVNTGELFF
TRBD1 TRBJ2-1 TRBV29-1 NA TGCAGCGTTGCCCTCGGGACAGGGGACAATGAGCAGTTCTTC CSVALGTGDNEQFF
NA TRBJ2-5 TRBV5-1 NA TGCGCCAGCAGTACAGGGCCGTACCAAGAGACCCAGTACTTC CASSTGPYQETQYF
NA TRBJ1-1 TRBV10-3 NA TGTGCCATCAGTTCTAGGGACGCTGAAGCTTTCTTT CAISSRDAEAFF
TRBD2 TRBJ2-4 TRBV9 NA TGTGCCAGCAGCGAGGGACTAGCGGGGGAGGGCAAAAACATTCAGTACTTC CASSEGLAGEGKNIQYF
TRBD1 TRBJ2-2 TRBV2 NA TGTGCCATATCCCGACAGGGTAGCACCGGGGAGCTGTTTTTT CAISRQGSTGELFF
NA TRBJ2-7 TRBV5-1 NA TGCGCCAGCAGCCTAGGGGGTTACTACGAGCAGTACTTC CASSLGGYYEQYF
NA TRBJ1-4 TRBV7-6 once TGTGCCAGCAGTCCAACTGGGGTGGGACTGTTTTTT CASSPTGVGLFF
TRBD2 TRBJ2-1 TRBV15 NA TGTGCCACCAGCAGGGCGGGAGGGAGGTCCTTCAATGAGCAGTTCTTC CATSRAGGRSFNEQFF
NA TRBJ1-6 TRBV7-8 NA TGTGCCAGCAGCTTCGGTTCACCCCTCCACTTT CASSFGSPLHF
NA TRBJ1-2 TRBV10-3 NA TGTGCCATCAGTGAAGGCAGGCCCTATGGCTACACCTTC CAISEGRPYGYTF
NA TRBJ1-6 TRBV2 NA TGTGCCAGCAGTGAGTGGGGGATCGATAATTCACCCCTCCACTTT CASSEWGIDNSPLHF
NA TRBJ2-2 TRBV6-4 NA TGTGCCAGCCGAGGGGGGGAGGACACCGGGGAGCTGTTTTTT CASRGGEDTGELFF
NA TRBJ1-2 TRBV2 NA TGTGCCAGCAGTGCCTATGAGGGCTACACCTTC CASSAYEGYTF
TRBD1 TRBJ2-7 TRBV29-1 NA TGCAGCGTCCAAGCGGGACAGGGATTCTACGAGCAGTACTTC CSVQAGQGFYEQYF
NA TRBJ1-6 TRBV5-8 few TGTGCCAGCAGCTTGGACAGCTCCTATAATTCACCCCTCCACTTT CASSLDSSYNSPLHF
TRBD1 TRBJ1-6 TRBV11-2 few TGTGCCAGCAGCTTAGGACAGGGAAATTCACCCCTCCACTTT CASSLGQGNSPLHF
NA TRBJ2-1 TRBV7-2 NA TGTGCCAGCAGCTTAGGGCCCAACAATGAGCAGTTCTTC CASSLGPNNEQFF
NA TRBJ1-5 TRBV6-6 few TGTGCCAGCAGTCCCCAGGGTGGGGGCAATCAGCCCCAGCATTTT CASSPQGGGNQPQHF
NA TRBJ1-5 TRBV5-1 NA TGCGCCAGCAGCTTGGCGGGGGACCAGCCCCAGCATTTT CASSLAGDQPQHF
NA TRBJ1-2 TRBV5-4 once TGTGCCAGCAGCCAAGCGAGATGGGGGGATGACTATGGCTACACCTTC CASSQARWGDDYGYTF
NA TRBJ1-5 TRBV5-5 few TGTGCCAGCAGCCCACTTAGCAATCAGCCCCAGCATTTT CASSPLSNQPQHF
TRBD2 TRBJ2-5 TRBV5-1 once TGCGCCAGCAGCTTGGAAGGGACTACGCAAGAGACCCAGTACTTC CASSLEGTTQETQYF
NA TRBJ2-7 TRBV19 once TGTGCCAGTAGCTCGAGGGGGGGGAGAGCCTACGAGCAGTACTTC CASSSRGGRAYEQYF